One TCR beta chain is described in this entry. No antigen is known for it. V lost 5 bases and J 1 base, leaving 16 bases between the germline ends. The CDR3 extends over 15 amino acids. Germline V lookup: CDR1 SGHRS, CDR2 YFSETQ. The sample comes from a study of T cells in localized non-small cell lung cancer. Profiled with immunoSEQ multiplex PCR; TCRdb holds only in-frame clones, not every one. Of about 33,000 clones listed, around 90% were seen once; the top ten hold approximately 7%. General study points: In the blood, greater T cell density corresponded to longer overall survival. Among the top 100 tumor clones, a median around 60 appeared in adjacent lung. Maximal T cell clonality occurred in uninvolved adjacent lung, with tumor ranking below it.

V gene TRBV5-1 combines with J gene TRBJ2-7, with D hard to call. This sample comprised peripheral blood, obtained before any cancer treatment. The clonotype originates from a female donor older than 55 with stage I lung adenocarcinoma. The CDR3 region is CASRSLLGPSYEQYF. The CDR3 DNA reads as TGCGCCAGCAGATCCCTATTAGGACCATCCTACGAGCAGTACTTC.